A single sample is the source of the 23 T cell receptor beta chains below, sequenced in a study of T cell responses to AZD1222 COVID-19 vaccine. Clones were read by immunoSEQ multiplex PCR, and TCRdb kept only the in-frame ones, dropping some. This table has under 200,000 clones, about 87% appearing once. Sequenced here: peripheral blood, sampled on day 0 of MenACWY control vaccination. These receptors all stem from an adult in good health.

The chain has TRBV7-9 and TRBJ2-1; D remains unclear. V lost 5 bases, J lost 0 bases, and 17 bases lay in between. Germline CDR1 and CDR2: SEHNR and FQNEAQ (reference sequence). CDR3 size: 17 residues. The CDR3: CASSPRLLASSYNEQFF. The CDR3 bases are TGTGCCAGCAGCCCCCGATTGCTCGCTAGCTCCTACAATGAGCAGTTCTTC.

The V gene is TRBV11-3, the J gene TRBJ2-1; 11 bases line up with TRBD1. Trimming at V came to 5 bases and at J to 6 bases, leaving 9 bases not matched to a gene. Germline loops: CDR1 SGHNT, CDR2 YENEEA. The CDR3 length is 16 residues. CDR3 region: CASSPQPGTGGNEQFF. DNA of the CDR3: TGTGCCAGCAGCCCTCAACCCGGGACAGGGGGCAATGAGCAGTTCTTC.

The gene calls are TRBV9 and TRBJ2-2; D call uncertain. The germline gives CDR1 SGDLS, CDR2 YYNGEE. V lost 3 bases, J lost 3 bases, and 12 bases lay in between. CDR3 length: 15 residues. The CDR3 protein is CASSDSVRDTGELFF. CDR3 DNA sequence: TGTGCCAGCAGCGACTCGGTTAGGGACACCGGGGAGCTGTTTTTT.

The rearrangement joins TRBV7-6 to TRBJ2-5; D call uncertain. CDR1 and CDR2 (germline): SGHVS, FNYEAQ. Trimming cost V 2 bases and J 1 base, with 5 bases left between them. This CDR3 spans 13 amino acids. The CDR3 spells CASSLFPQETQYF. CDR3 nucleotides: TGTGCCAGCAGCTTATTTCCCCAAGAGACCCAGTACTTC.

The rearrangement joins TRBV3-1 (or the pseudogene TRBV3-2) to TRBJ2-5; perhaps TRBD2 as D (5 bases). Germline V lookup: CDR1 LGHDT, CDR2 YNNKEL (reference sequence). The CDR3 spans 17 residues. V dropped 4 bases and J dropped 1 base, with 19 bases sitting between them. The CDR3 DNA follows: TGTGCCAGCAGCCGTGAAGCACAGTGGGGAGTCCAAGAGACCCAGTACTTC. This translates into CASSREAQWGVQETQYF.

The chain has TRBV5-5 and TRBJ1-3; perhaps TRBD1 as D (5 bases). From germline, CDR1 is SGHKS and CDR2 YYEKEE (reference sequence). The length of the CDR3 is 17 residues. V gave up 0 bases and J gave up 0 bases, with 13 bases separating them. As DNA, the CDR3 is TGTGCCAGCAGCTTGGGGCAGGGATTAATCTCTGGAAACACCATATATTTT. It translates to CASSLGQGLISGNTIYF.

This chain links TRBV11-2 with TRBJ2-7; 8 bases match TRBD2. Germline V lookup: CDR1 SGHAT, CDR2 FQNNGV. The V segment lost 4 bases and the J segment 6 bases; nucleotides outside the gene matches: 2. The CDR3 consists of 12 residues. CDR3: CASSSTSGEQYF. As DNA, the CDR3 is TGTGCCAGCAGCTCTACTAGCGGCGAGCAGTACTTC.

The chain is built from TRBV19 and TRBJ1-2, with D uncertain. V was trimmed by 3 bases and J by 3 bases, leaving 8 bases between them. Germline-derived CDR1 and CDR2 are LNHDA and SQIVND (reference sequence). CDR3 length: 13 amino acids. The CDR3 DNA reads TGTGCCAGTAGTATTGGCCTCGACTATGGCTACACCTTC. Its translation: CASSIGLDYGYTF.

J is TRBJ2-3 and V is TRBV7-3; 9 bases align to TRBD2. Germline assignment: CDR1 SGHTA and CDR2 FQGTGA. After removal of 5 bases from V and 1 base from J, the junction contained 4 bases not matched to a gene. CDR3 length: 15 residues. DNA of the CDR3: TGTGCCAGCAGCCCGAGACTAGCGGGCACAGATACGCAGTATTTT. It translates to CASSPRLAGTDTQYF. Full variable domain (missing parts from reference TRBV7-3 and TRBJ2-3): GAGVSQTPSNKVTEKGKYVELRCDPISGHTALYWYRQSLGQGPEFLIYFQGTGAADDSGLPNDRFFAVRPEGSVSTLKIQRTERGDSAVYLCASSPRLAGTDTQYFGPGTRLTVL.

The chain recombines TRBV6-6 with TRBJ1-4; D is undetermined. The V gene lost 6 bases and the J gene lost 0 bases, with 11 bases spanning the gap. Germline values: CDR1 MNHNY, CDR2 SVGAGI (reference sequence). The CDR3 has 15 residues. The CDR3 here is CASSPVPPTNEKLFF. As DNA, the CDR3 is TGTGCCAGCAGCCCTGTCCCGCCAACTAATGAAAAACTGTTTTTT.

The chain uses TRBV29-1 and TRBJ2-7; possible D gene TRBD1, 6 bases. There are 13 residues in the CDR3. Per the germline V gene, CDR1 is SQVTM and CDR2 is ANQGSEA. Deletions cut 4 bases from V and 3 bases from J, with 13 bases between. The CDR3 DNA follows: TGCAGCGTTGGGTTAAAGGGGGACTACGAGCAGTACTTC. Its translation: CSVGLKGDYEQYF.

There are a few counts of this clone. V usage is TRBV29-1 and J usage is TRBJ2-1; weak D call: TRBD1 (5 bases). V lost 3 bases and J lost 4, with 7 bases in between. The germline V gene encodes CDR1 SQVTM and CDR2 ANQGSEA. This CDR3 is built from 12 residues. Here the CDR3 DNA reads TGCAGCGTTGACCAGGGTTACAATGAGCAGTTCTTC. Translation: CSVDQGYNEQFF.

The chain is built from TRBV11-1 and TRBJ2-7; a weak D match, TRBD1 (6 bases). CDR3 length: 15 amino acids. V lost 0 bases, J lost 0 bases, and 9 bases lay in between. The germline V gene encodes CDR1 SGHAT and CDR2 FQDESV (reference sequence). The CDR3 region has the DNA TGTGCCAGCAGCTTAGCCACACAGGGCTCCTACGAGCAGTACTTC. Translating gives CASSLATQGSYEQYF.

The sample holds a few counts of this clone. V usage is TRBV6-5 and J usage is TRBJ1-1; tentative D call: TRBD1 (5 bases). Deletions cut 7 bases from V and 5 bases from J, with 8 bases between. CDR1 MNHEY and CDR2 SVGAGI come from the germline V gene. CDR3 length equals 11 residues. The CDR3 bases are TGTGCCAGCACCGGGGGAACTGAAGCTTTCTTT. Its protein is CASTGGTEAFF.

This clone turned up a few times. The chain joins TRBV12-3 or TRBV12-4 to TRBJ2-2; D is ambiguous. The CDR3 has 12 amino acids. Trimming removed 8 bases at V and 5 bases at J, with 9 bases between. Here the CDR3 reads CASGGQTGELFF. The CDR3, as DNA: TGTGCCAGCGGCGGTCAGACCGGGGAGCTGTTTTTT.

The V call is TRBV4-3, the J call TRBJ1-5; no clear D gene. The germline gives CDR1 LGHNA, CDR2 YSLEER. The CDR3 sequence is 13 residues long. With 0 bases removed from V and 7 bases from J, the gap between germline ends came to 7 bases. CDR3 loop: CASSQDRFQPQHF. The DNA of the CDR3 is TGCGCCAGCAGCCAAGATCGGTTCCAGCCCCAGCATTTT.

DNA for the CDR3: TGTGCCAGCAGCCAAGATCCAGGGGCCTCTGGGGCCAACGTCCTGACTTTC. It is translated as CASSQDPGASGANVLTF. This chain uses TRBV3-1 (or the pseudogene TRBV3-2) with TRBJ2-6; maybe TRBD1 (6 bases). V shed 0 bases and J shed 0 bases, with 9 bases lying between them. The CDR3 runs 17 residues. The V gene's germline CDR1 is LGHDT and CDR2 YNNKEL (reference sequence).

The V gene is TRBV7-3, the J gene TRBJ2-2; 8 bases are shared with TRBD2. Germline lookup yields CDR1 SGHTA and CDR2 FQGTGA. With 5 bases clipped from V and 7 bases from J, the junction kept 15 bases outside the gene matches. The CDR3 is 17 residues long. The CDR3 region has the DNA TGTGCCAGCAGCCCGGGGGTTCCGGGGGGGCTTGGCGGGGAGCTGTTTTTT. It is translated as CASSPGVPGGLGGELFF.

This chain uses TRBV7-2 with TRBJ1-2; D perhaps matches TRBD1 (5 bases). CDR1 is SGHTA and CDR2 is FQGNSA in the germline V gene. The CDR3 is 14 amino acids. V lost 3 bases, J lost 3 bases, and 11 bases lay in between. This chain's CDR3 is CASSFQGADYGYTF. In DNA, the CDR3 is TGTGCCAGCAGCTTTCAGGGAGCCGACTATGGCTACACCTTC.

This rearrangement joins TRBV7-3 to TRBJ1-1; D gene uncertain. CDR1 and CDR2 from the germline V gene are SGHTA and FQGTGA. Trimming removed 5 bases from V and 0 bases from J, with 7 bases in between. The CDR3 is 13 amino acids. CDR3 in amino acids: CASSLTMNTEAFF. The CDR3 DNA sequence: TGTGCCAGCAGCCTTACCATGAACACTGAAGCTTTCTTT.

V and J are TRBV27 and TRBJ2-2; D is possibly TRBD2 (6 bases). The germline gives CDR1 MNHEY, CDR2 SMNVEV (reference sequence). Trimming cost V 6 bases and J 3 bases, with 11 bases left between them. The CDR3 length is 14 residues. The CDR3 DNA reads as TGTGCCAGCAGGCCTTGGGGGGACACCGGGGAGCTGTTTTTT. Protein sequence: CASRPWGDTGELFF.

J is TRBJ1-1 and V is TRBV2; D is unclear. The CDR3 totals 12 residues. CDR1 is SNHLY, CDR2 FYNNEI, per germline. The germline V and J ends were trimmed by 4 bases and 4 bases, with 7 bases remaining between them. CDR3 loop: CASSVLGTEAFF. In DNA, the CDR3 is TGTGCCAGCAGTGTTCTAGGCACTGAAGCTTTCTTT.

The CDR3 sequence is CASSHGLNYGYTF. Written as DNA, the CDR3 is TGTGCCAGCAGCCATGGACTAAACTATGGCTACACCTTC. This chain uses TRBV28 with TRBJ1-2; D gene uncertain. The CDR3 totals 13 residues. The V gene's germline CDR1 is MDHEN and CDR2 SYDVKM. Trimming cost V 6 bases and J 2 bases, with 10 bases left between them.